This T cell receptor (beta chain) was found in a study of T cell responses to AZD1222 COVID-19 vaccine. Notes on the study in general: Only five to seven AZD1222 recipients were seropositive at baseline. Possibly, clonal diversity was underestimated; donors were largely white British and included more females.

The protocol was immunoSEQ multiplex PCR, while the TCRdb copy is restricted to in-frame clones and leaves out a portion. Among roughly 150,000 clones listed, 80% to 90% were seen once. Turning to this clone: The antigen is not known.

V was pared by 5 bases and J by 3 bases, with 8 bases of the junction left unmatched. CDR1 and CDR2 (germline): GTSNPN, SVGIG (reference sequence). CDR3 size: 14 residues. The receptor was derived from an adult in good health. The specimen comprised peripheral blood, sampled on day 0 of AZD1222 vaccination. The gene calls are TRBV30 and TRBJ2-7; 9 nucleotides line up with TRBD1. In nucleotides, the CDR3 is TGTGCCTGGCGGCGGGGACAGGGTGTCTACGAGCAGTACTTC. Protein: CAWRRGQGVYEQYF.